The clone carrying this TCR beta chain was detected ten times or more. What it recognizes is unknown. TCRdb re-called the reads with MiXCR, one entry per CDR3 protein. Of about 20,000 distinct CDR3 sequences in the sample, less than 25% were seen once. Germline CDR1 reads SGHRS; CDR2 reads YFSETQ. The V end was cut by 1 base, the J end by 5 bases, with 13 bases between. The CDR3 has 15 residues. These data originate in a study of lung T cells in sarcoidosis with Löfgren's syndrome. Study-level background: In sarcoidosis, CD4+ T cells accumulate in bronchoalveolar lavage fluid. Overall study findings and caveats: Löfgren's syndrome patients reportedly showed greatest TRAV12-1 and TRBV2 expansion versus controls.

This sequence was found in a human donor with sarcoidosis (Löfgren's syndrome or another form), or a control subject (not recorded which). The genes are TRBV5-1 and TRBJ2-1, with D tentatively TRBD1 (6 bases). The sequencing input was CD4+ T cells from PBMCs. The CDR3 sequence is CASSLWGLQDNEQFF. The CDR3 region has the DNA TGCGCCAGCAGCTTGTGGGGGCTGCAGGACAATGAGCAGTTCTTC.